This T cell receptor (beta chain) originates from a study of T-cell memory formation after mild COVID-19. General observations from the study: Of the contracting clones, CD4+ ones lay mainly in CM and EM, and CD8+ ones in EMRA.

The germline V and J ends were trimmed by 3 bases and 7 bases, with 7 bases remaining between them. CDR3 length: 12 residues. CDR1 and CDR2 from the germline V gene are LNHNV and YYDKDF (reference sequence). Turning to this clonotype: Its antigen is undetermined.

Via MiXCR, TCRdb re-called the 5' RACE reads, giving one row per CDR3 protein. The sample shows 300,000 or so distinct CDR3 sequences, approximately 16% of them seen only once. The source of this sequence is a man between 18 and 35 years old who had mild COVID-19 (a few samples of this study predate the infection). Cell type and time point are not known. The chain combines TRBV15 with TRBJ1-5; no reliable D call. The sample was PBMCs or a T cell subset sorted from them (not recorded which). The CDR3 loop reads CATSREKQPQHF. CDR3 DNA: TGTGCCACCAGCAGGGAGAAACAGCCCCAGCATTTT. The variable domain in full, with the rest retrieved from reference TRBV15 and TRBJ1-5, is DAMVIQNPRYQVTQFGKPVTLSCSQTLNHNVMYWYQQKSSQAPKLLFHYYDKDFNNEADTPDNFQSRRPNTSFCFLDIRSPGLGDTAMYLCATSREKQPQHFGDGTRLSIL.